This T cell receptor (beta chain) was identified in a study of metastatic and nonmetastatic thyroid tumors. Study overall: The study looked at repertoires side by side in blood and in tumor or nodule tissue from malignant and benign thyroid patients.

Every patient was untreated before thyroid surgery. Trimming shortened V by 0 bases and J by 1 base, and 4 bases separated the two germline ends. Germline V gives CDR1 MNHEY, CDR2 SMNVEV (reference sequence). CDR3 length: 13 amino acids. In the authors' workflow: The authors used CDR3 differences across clinicopathological groups to build a distant-metastasis classifier for papillary thyroid cancer. TCRdb reanalyzed the PCR reads with MiXCR. These V and J calls originate from TCRdb's pipeline instead of the authors' own analysis. The table records approximately 6,300 clones, around a fifth of them present only once. Whole-study results and caveats: TCR beta diversity was reportedly significantly higher in malignant thyroid tumors than benign nodules, in blood and tumor.

In its sample, this clone was seen a few times. Its antigen is still unknown. Sequences were obtained from adjacent normal tissue. The rearrangement links TRBV27 to TRBJ2-7; no reliable D call. The TCR originated in a female donor with papillary thyroid cancer or a benign thyroid nodule (not recorded which). Some clones in this sample may be carry-over from other donors' samples. CDR3 nucleotides: TGTGCCAGCAGTTTATCCGAGTCCTACGAGCAGTACTTC. This sequence encodes CASSLSESYEQYF.